The T cell receptor beta chain described here comes from a study of beta chain features in type 1 diabetes. General observations from the study: A pattern of fewer insertions and more deletions at VDJ junctions was seen in type 1 diabetes patients.

This CDR3 has 15 residues. The germline CDR1 and CDR2 sequences are SGHDN and FVKESK. The V end lost 3 bases, the J end lost 2 bases, and 12 bases lay between the germline ends. As regards this clone: Its antigen is currently unknown.

cDNA synthesis used the whole RNA isolate, giving expressed TCRB sequences. The assay was immunoSEQ multiplex PCR, and TCRdb's table has in-frame clones only and misses some. The sample contains just over 450,000 clones, roughly 31% of which appear only once. Specimen: naive CD4+ T cells from blood. This receptor was taken from a man younger than 35 in good health. The rearrangement links TRBV14 to TRBJ2-3; D may be TRBD2 (6 bases). The CDR3 region has the DNA TGTGCCAGCAGCCACCTGACTAGTTTCACAGATACGCAGTATTTT. Translated, it gives CASSHLTSFTDTQYF.